One and the same sample provided the 10 T cell receptor beta chains below, sequenced in a study of blood T cell repertoires in COVID-19 (dated by TCRdb to the early 2020s). The method was the immunoSEQ multiplex PCR assay. TCRdb provides this immuneACCESS table in a form limited to in-frame rearrangements. Some clones are lacking; in checked studies, under half of them reflect an unresolved V gene, and why the rest are absent is not known. For this sample the table gives about 180,000 clones, of which over 80% were detected only once. The ten largest account for 6.5% to 7.5% of the sample. Input material: peripheral blood. These receptors were taken from a woman aged 40 to 50 with COVID-19, enrolled during active disease.

DNA of the CDR3: TGTGCCAGCAGTTCCGGGAGCTCCTACGAGCAGTACTTC. As protein: CASSSGSSYEQYF. The rearrangement joins TRBV27 to TRBJ2-7, with a tentative D call TRBD2 (6 bases). CDR3 length equals 13 residues. CDR1 is MNHEY and CDR2 is SMNVEV in the germline V gene (reference sequence). V was cut by 4 bases and J by 0 bases, with 7 bases left in between.

This clone turned up a few times. The chain links TRBV3-1 (or the pseudogene TRBV3-2) to TRBJ2-1; D not resolved. With 3 bases removed from V and 8 bases from J, the gap between germline ends came to 5 bases. The CDR3 extends over 11 amino acids. The V gene's germline CDR1 is LGHDT and CDR2 YNNKEL (reference sequence). The CDR3 DNA reads as TGTGCCAGCAGCCAGTACTATGAGCAGTTCTTC. It translates to CASSQYYEQFF.

This clone was found once. J is TRBJ2-5 and V is TRBV3-1 (or the pseudogene TRBV3-2); 11 bases match TRBD2. The CDR3 has 16 amino acids. CDR1 is LGHDT and CDR2 is YNNKEL in the germline V gene (reference sequence). V shed 1 base, J shed 4 bases, and the junction held 5 bases outside the gene matches. CDR3 sequence reads: CASSQVLAGGGETQYF. The CDR3 nucleotides read TGTGCCAGCAGCCAAGTTCTAGCGGGGGGAGGAGAGACCCAGTACTTC.

The chain uses TRBV5-5 and TRBJ2-7, with 11 positions matching TRBD2. The trim removed 4 bases at V and 4 bases at J, leaving 7 bases unmatched. Germline CDR1 is SGHKS and CDR2 is YYEKEE (reference sequence). This CDR3 is 15 amino acids long. In DNA form, the CDR3 reads TGTGCCAGCAGCGTGGGACTAGCGGCTACTTACGAGCAGTACTTC. As protein: CASSVGLAATYEQYF.

The gene calls are TRBV10-2 and TRBJ1-1, with a weak D call TRBD1 (6 bases). V was pared by 8 bases and J by 4 bases, with 23 bases between. The CDR3 has 16 amino acids. Per germline, CDR1 WSHSY and CDR2 SAAADI. CDR3 bases: TGCGCCAGCCTAAAGGGCGGGGGGGGCTCGGGCACTGAAGCTTTCTTT. Its protein is CASLKGGGGSGTEAFF.

The chain is built from TRBV2 and TRBJ2-7; 8 nucleotides match TRBD1. V shed 2 bases, J shed 7 bases, and the junction held 4 bases outside the gene matches. The germline gives CDR1 SNHLY, CDR2 FYNNEI. The CDR3 runs to 13 residues. CDR3 DNA: TGTGCCAGCAGTGAACAGGGGGCACGGGAGCAGTACTTC. Translating it yields CASSEQGAREQYF.

The chain carries TRBV3-1 (or the pseudogene TRBV3-2) and TRBJ2-7; D unresolved. Germline CDR1 and CDR2: LGHDT and YNNKEL (reference sequence). V was shortened by 3 bases and J by 2 bases, with 8 bases between the two germline ends. This CDR3 has 13 amino acids. DNA of the CDR3: TGTGCCAGCAGCCACACCGCGGCCTACGAGCAGTACTTC. Protein product: CASSHTAAYEQYF.

The chain combines TRBV7-9 with TRBJ2-3, with D unresolved. This CDR3 spans 14 amino acids. V lost 5 bases and J 6 bases, leaving 15 bases between the germline ends. The germline gives CDR1 SEHNR, CDR2 FQNEAQ (reference sequence). The CDR3 protein is CASSPPSARDTQYF. Written as DNA, the CDR3 is TGTGCCAGCAGCCCCCCCTCAGCCAGGGATACGCAGTATTTT. The whole variable domain, filled in from reference TRBV7-9 and TRBJ2-3, reads DTGVSQNPRHKITKRGQNVTFRCDPISEHNRLYWYRQTLGQGPEFLTYFQNEAQLEKSRLLSDRFSAERPKGSFSTLEIQRTEQGDSAMYLCASSPPSARDTQYFGPGTRLTVL.

V usage is TRBV4-2 and J usage is TRBJ2-5; 7 nucleotides agree with TRBD1. The germline CDR1 and CDR2 sequences are LGHNA and YNFKEQ. The CDR3 runs to 13 residues. After removal of 0 bases from V and 7 bases from J, the junction contained 2 bases not matched to a gene. CDR3: CASSQDYRGTQYF. DNA of the CDR3: TGTGCCAGCAGCCAAGACTACAGGGGGACCCAGTACTTC.

The genes are TRBV18 and TRBJ1-3; D not certain. The CDR3 is 14 amino acids. Trimming removed 3 bases from V and 4 bases from J, with 10 bases in between. Germline V gene data show CDR1 as KGHSH and CDR2 as LQKENI. This CDR3 is CASSPQTGGNTIYF. The CDR3 nucleotides are TGTGCCAGCTCACCTCAAACGGGGGGAAACACCATATATTTT. Combining the CDR3 with reference TRBV18 and TRBJ1-3 gives the whole variable domain NAGVMQNPRHLVRRRGQEARLRCSPMKGHSHVYWYRQLPEEGLKFMVYLQKENIIDESGMPKERFSAEFPKEGPSILRIQQVVRGDSAAYFCASSPQTGGNTIYFGEGSWLTVV.